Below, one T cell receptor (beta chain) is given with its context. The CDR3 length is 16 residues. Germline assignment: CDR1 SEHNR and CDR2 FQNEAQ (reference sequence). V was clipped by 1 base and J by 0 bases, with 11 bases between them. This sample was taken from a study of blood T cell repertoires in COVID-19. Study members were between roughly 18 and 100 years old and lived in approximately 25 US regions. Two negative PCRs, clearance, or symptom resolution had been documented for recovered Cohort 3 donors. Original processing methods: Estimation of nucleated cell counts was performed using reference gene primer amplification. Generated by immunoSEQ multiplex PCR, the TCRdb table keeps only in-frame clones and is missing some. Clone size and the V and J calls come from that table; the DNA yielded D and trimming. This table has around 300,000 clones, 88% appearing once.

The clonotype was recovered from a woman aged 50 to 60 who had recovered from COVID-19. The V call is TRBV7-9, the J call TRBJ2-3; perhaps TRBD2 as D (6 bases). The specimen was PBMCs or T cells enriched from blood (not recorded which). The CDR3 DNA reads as TGTGCCAGCAGCTTAGGGCTAGCGCCAAGCACAGATACGCAGTATTTT. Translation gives CASSLGLAPSTDTQYF.